The 12 T cell receptor beta chains below all came from one sample that was sequenced in a study of cytomegalovirus exposure and HLA in healthy donors. With 60 Vbeta and 13 Jbeta primers, the PCR was carried out. Sequencing was performed with immunoSEQ multiplex PCR; in TCRdb, only in-frame clones are kept and a portion is missing. The sample includes 200,000 or so clones, approximately 78% of them seen just once. Sequencing input: PBMCs. Receptors originate from a woman in her forties or fifties in good health and CMV-seropositive.

This chain joins TRBV7-2 and TRBJ2-5; TRBD2 might be the D (6 bases). Trimming left V 3 bases short and J 10 bases short, with 18 bases between. The length of the CDR3 is 14 residues. Germline V gives CDR1 SGHTA, CDR2 FQGNSA. CDR3 residues: CASSLWGVKIGQYF. The CDR3 DNA reads TGTGCCAGCAGCTTGTGGGGGGTCAAGATTGGCCAGTACTTC.

This chain connects TRBV2 to TRBJ2-3, with 13 bases matching TRBD2. CDR3 length: 17 amino acids. Looked up from germline, CDR1 is SNHLY and CDR2 is FYNNEI. V lost 3 bases, J lost 6 bases, and 9 bases stayed unmatched. This CDR3 reads CASSEIGLAGARDTQYF. CDR3 in DNA: TGTGCCAGCAGTGAGATTGGACTAGCGGGGGCAAGGGATACGCAGTATTTT.

The chain has TRBV5-4 and TRBJ1-1, with 8 bases lining up with TRBD1. Per the germline V gene, CDR1 is SGHNT and CDR2 is YYREEE (reference sequence). The CDR3 consists of 15 residues. The V segment lost 4 bases and the J segment 1 base; nucleotides outside the gene matches: 6. The CDR3 coding sequence is TGTGCCAGCAGCATTACTGGACAGGGGAACACTGAAGCTTTCTTT. It yields the protein CASSITGQGNTEAFF.

The chain employs TRBV19 and TRBJ2-4; 7 bases map to TRBD2. After removal of 7 bases from V and 6 bases from J, the junction contained 12 bases not matched to a gene. Germline V lookup: CDR1 LNHDA, CDR2 SQIVND (reference sequence). This CDR3 is 15 amino acids long. This CDR3 is CASNPGGAGGNIQYF. For the CDR3, the DNA is TGTGCCAGTAATCCGGGGGGAGCGGGTGGAAACATTCAGTACTTC.

This clone was found a few times. The V gene is TRBV28, the J gene TRBJ2-7, with D maybe TRBD2 (5 bases). In germline, CDR1 is MDHEN, CDR2 SYDVKM. V gave up 6 bases and J gave up 4 bases, with 16 bases separating them. This CDR3 has 14 amino acids. The CDR3 DNA follows: TGTGCCAGCAGCCGAGCCCCTGAGGGATACGAGCAGTACTTC. It is translated as CASSRAPEGYEQYF.

In nucleotides, the CDR3 is TGTGCCAGCAGCTTTACGGGACTTAGGACCTACGAGCAGTACTTC. It specifies CASSFTGLRTYEQYF. The chain is built from TRBV7-2 and TRBJ2-7; possible D gene TRBD2, 6 bases. Germline values: CDR1 SGHTA, CDR2 FQGNSA. CDR3 length: 15 residues. Trimming took 3 bases from V and 2 from J, leaving 14 bases between them.

Details on this clone: The junction does not match germline at one end; this may be a read error. The chain employs TRBV9 and TRBJ2-4; tentative D call: TRBD2 (6 bases). From germline, CDR1 is SGDLS and CDR2 YYNGEE. CDR3 length: 14 amino acids. In nucleotides, the CDR3 is TGTGCCAGCAGCCCGGAGTCAGGAGGGAACAGTCAGTACTTC. As protein: CASSPESGGNSQYF.

The rearrangement joins TRBV7-2 to TRBJ2-5, with 8 bases identical to TRBD2. J was trimmed by 5 bases and V by 2 bases; bases with no gene match: 1. Germline V gene data show CDR1 as SGHTA and CDR2 as FQGNSA. CDR3 length: 13 amino acids. The CDR3 DNA reads as TGTGCCAGCAGCTTACCTAGCGGGGAGACCCAGTACTTC. Translated: CASSLPSGETQYF.

This chain connects TRBV10-1 to TRBJ2-3; maybe TRBD2 (6 bases). CDR3 size: 13 residues. The germline gives CDR1 WNHNN, CDR2 SYGVQD (reference sequence). Trimming left V 5 bases short and J 8 bases short, with 14 bases between. Here the CDR3 reads CASSPAVGGTQYF. CDR3 nucleotides: TGCGCCAGCAGTCCCGCAGTGGGAGGTACGCAGTATTTT.

This clone showed up just once. The rearrangement uses TRBV14 and TRBJ2-7; unclear D gene. The CDR3 sequence is 11 residues long. The germline V gene encodes CDR1 SGHDN and CDR2 FVKESK. V lost 1 base, J lost 6 bases, and 4 bases lay in between. The CDR3 loop reads CASSQALEQYF. The CDR3 nucleotides are TGTGCCAGCAGCCAAGCACTCGAGCAGTACTTC. Full variable domain (missing parts from reference TRBV14 and TRBJ2-7): EAGVTQFPSHSVIEKGQTVTLRCDPISGHDNLYWYRRVMGKEIKFLLHFVKESKQDESGMPNNRFLAERTGGTYSTLKVQPAELEDSGVYFCASSQALEQYFGPGTRLTVT.

This clone was observed a handful of times. J is TRBJ2-1 and V is TRBV6-5; 13 positions agree with TRBD2. The germline gives CDR1 MNHEY, CDR2 SVGAGI. With V trimmed by 6 bases and J by 6 bases, 5 bases remained unmatched. This CDR3 region has 15 residues. The CDR3 sequence is CASSRGTSGINEQFF. The CDR3 nucleotides read TGTGCCAGCAGCCGCGGGACTAGCGGGATCAATGAGCAGTTCTTC.

The rearrangement links TRBV7-6 to TRBJ1-6, with 7 bases aligning to TRBD1. The CDR3 runs to 14 residues. Germline V gene data show CDR1 as SGHVS and CDR2 as FNYEAQ. After removal of 5 bases from V and 8 bases from J, the junction contained 6 bases not matched to a gene. The CDR3 bases are TGTGCCAGCAGCACCGGGACAGCCTATTCACCCCTCCACTTT. It codes for CASSTGTAYSPLHF.